These 16 T cell receptor beta chains were all obtained from the same sample, sequenced in a study of control samples from healthy donors and cancer patients. The repertoire was sequenced with immunoSEQ multiplex PCR; TCRdb's copy has only in-frame clones and lacks some. This sample yields 80,000 to 100,000 clones, of which almost 90% are seen a single time; 13% to 15% belongs to the top ten. The sequenced sample consisted of blood. The receptors were sampled from a man aged 25 to 45 in good health.

The genes are TRBV5-6 and TRBJ2-1, with a weak D call TRBD2 (6 bases). Per germline, CDR1 SGHDT and CDR2 YYEEEE. V dropped 6 bases and J dropped 6 bases, with 16 bases sitting between them. The CDR3 totals 14 residues. The CDR3 is CASKRDLMFNEQFF. The CDR3 DNA follows: TGTGCCAGCAAACGGGACTTGATGTTCAATGAGCAGTTCTTC.

This sequence joins TRBV6-5 and TRBJ2-5; 8 bases map to TRBD2. This CDR3 is built from 15 residues. The germline gives CDR1 MNHEY, CDR2 SVGAGI. Losses at the gene ends were 6 bases for V and 4 bases for J; bases not matched to a gene: 10. CDR3 sequence: CASRRAGTRGETQYF. CDR3 bases: TGTGCCAGCAGGCGTGCCGGGACTAGAGGAGAGACCCAGTACTTC.

The chain has TRBV2 and TRBJ2-2; D ambiguous. Germline-derived CDR1 and CDR2 are SNHLY and FYNNEI. Trimming took off 1 base at V and 2 bases at J, with 5 bases between the two ends. The CDR3 has 14 amino acids. CDR3 sequence reads: CASSEVGNTGELFF. DNA of the CDR3: TGTGCCAGCAGTGAAGTGGGAAACACCGGGGAGCTGTTTTTT.

This clone has only one observation. The V call is TRBV18, the J call TRBJ2-5; unclear D gene. The V end was cut by 3 bases, the J end by 5 bases, with 19 bases between. CDR3 length equals 16 residues. Germline assignment: CDR1 KGHSH and CDR2 LQKENI. CDR3 in amino acids: CASSPWAGASLETQYF. The CDR3 bases are TGTGCCAGCTCACCTTGGGCAGGAGCCTCCTTGGAGACCCAGTACTTC.

The chain is built from TRBV24-1 and TRBJ2-1; TRBD2 agrees at 8 bases. The CDR3 length is 16 residues. Germline V gene sequence: CDR1 KGHDR, CDR2 SFDVKD. The J segment lost 4 bases and the V segment lost 3 bases, leaving 7 bases of the junction unmatched. For the CDR3, the DNA is TGTGCCACCAGTGATAACTTTAGCGGGAAATACAATGAGCAGTTCTTC. This translates into CATSDNFSGKYNEQFF.

The V and J genes are TRBV15 and TRBJ2-7; D perhaps matches TRBD1 (5 bases). The length of the CDR3 is 13 residues. V dropped 2 bases and J dropped 7 bases, with 12 bases sitting between them. Germline CDR1 reads LNHNV; CDR2 reads YYDKDF (reference sequence). The CDR3 bases are TGTGCCACCAGCAGATCCCTGGGGCAGGAGCAGTACTTC. This encodes CATSRSLGQEQYF.

The chain carries TRBV2 and TRBJ1-2; 9 bases match TRBD1. Germline V gene sequence: CDR1 SNHLY, CDR2 FYNNEI. The CDR3 runs to 17 residues. The trim removed 6 bases at V and 1 base at J, leaving 12 bases unmatched. CDR3 in DNA: TGTGCCAGCAGATTGCCGGGGACAGGGAAGAATAACTATGGCTACACCTTC. It codes for CASRLPGTGKNNYGYTF.

The rearrangement joins TRBV7-2 to TRBJ2-1; D gene uncertain. V dropped 5 bases and J dropped 15 bases, with 14 bases sitting between them. The CDR3 runs to 11 residues. The germline V gene encodes CDR1 SGHTA and CDR2 FQGNSA. CDR3 DNA: TGTGCCAGCAGCACCTCCGGGTTTCCGTTCTTC. Residues: CASSTSGFPFF.

This clone was detected a few times. The chain recombines TRBV6-4 with TRBJ2-1; 7 positions agree with TRBD2. V lost 5 bases, J lost 0 bases, and 7 bases stayed unmatched. The CDR3 consists of 16 residues. The germline CDR1 and CDR2 sequences are MRHNA and SNTAGT. CDR3 in amino acids: CASSFSGGSSYNEQFF. As DNA, the CDR3 is TGTGCCAGCAGTTTTTCCGGCGGGAGCTCCTACAATGAGCAGTTCTTC.

This chain uses TRBV20-1 with TRBJ2-4; D is perhaps TRBD1 or TRBD2 (5 bases each). The CDR3 runs 10 residues. Trimming left V 6 bases short and J 15 bases short, with 15 bases between. The V gene's germline CDR1 is DFQATT and CDR2 SNEGSKA (reference sequence). CDR3 bases: TGCAGTGCCGCGAGGGGTTTTCCGTACTTC. Translating gives CSAARGFPYF.

The gene calls are TRBV19 and TRBJ2-1; D is perhaps TRBD2 (5 bases). The V and J ends lost 6 bases and 2 bases respectively, with 8 bases between them. The CDR3 totals 13 residues. Germline CDR1 reads LNHDA; CDR2 reads SQIVND (reference sequence). For the CDR3, the DNA is TGTGCCAGTAGAGACGGGGCCTACAATGAGCAGTTCTTC. It yields the protein CASRDGAYNEQFF.

CDR3 in DNA: TGTGCCACCAGCAGAACATCGACTAGCGGGCAAGAGACCCAGTACTTC. This translates into CATSRTSTSGQETQYF. J is TRBJ2-5 and V is TRBV15; 10 nucleotides agree with TRBD2. CDR1 is LNHNV, CDR2 YYDKDF, per germline (reference sequence). The CDR3 is 16 residues long. The ends lost 2 bases at V and 2 bases at J; junction bases unmatched: 5.

This clone was detected a few times. V is TRBV5-1 and J is TRBJ1-3; D may be TRBD1 (5 bases). This CDR3 region has 16 residues. Trimming pared 1 base from V and 0 bases from J, leaving 11 bases between. Germline V gives CDR1 SGHRS, CDR2 YFSETQ. The CDR3 loop is CASSLHVGGSGNTIYF. In DNA form, the CDR3 reads TGCGCCAGCAGCTTGCATGTCGGGGGCTCTGGAAACACCATATATTTT.

This clone was seen just once. This chain's CDR3 is CASSPGQVYGYTF. The CDR3 nucleotides are TGTGCCAGCAGCCCTGGACAGGTCTATGGCTACACCTTC. The J gene is TRBJ1-2, the V gene TRBV12-3 or TRBV12-4, with 7 positions matching TRBD1. The trim removed 6 bases at V and 4 bases at J, leaving 5 bases unmatched. The CDR3 length is 13 residues.

This rearrangement joins TRBV9 to TRBJ1-2; a possible D gene is TRBD1 (5 bases). V lost 3 bases and J 5 bases, leaving 14 bases between the germline ends. This CDR3 is built from 14 residues. CDR1 is SGDLS and CDR2 is YYNGEE in the germline V gene. The CDR3 DNA reads TGTGCCAGCAGCGAGACCCCGGGACGGTATGGCTACACCTTC. Its protein is CASSETPGRYGYTF.

Comment on this clone: An end of the junction does not agree with germline; a read error may underlie this. V usage is TRBV7-9 and J usage is TRBJ2-7, with D perhaps TRBD1 (5 bases). The CDR3 extends over 16 amino acids. The germline V gene encodes CDR1 SEHNR and CDR2 FQNEAQ (reference sequence). DNA for the CDR3: TGTGCCAGCAGCTCCGCAGAAGGGGCGAGTCCCTACGAGCAGTGCTTC. The encoded protein is CASSSAEGASPYEQCF.